This T cell receptor (beta chain) was observed in a study of CD8 T cells in ankylosing spondylitis. Generation of TCR beta libraries employed quantitative 5'-RACE incorporating molecular barcodes. TCRdb ran MiXCR on the 5' RACE reads and lists one entry per CDR3 protein. The repertoire holds around 490,000 distinct CDR3 sequences, with approximately 5% as singletons. Study-level points and caveats: Significant enrichment of disease-linked clones was reported in matched ankylosing spondylitis synovial fluid. Characteristic of ankylosing spondylitis blood, it appeared, was a TCR beta motif comprising eight highly homologous variants.

CDR3 length: 13 amino acids. Trimming shortened V by 6 bases and J by 7 bases, and 15 bases separated the two germline ends. This clonotype has ten or more counts. Its antigen is unknown. The chain combines TRBV12-3 or TRBV12-4 with TRBJ1-2, with a weak D call TRBD1 (5 bases). Sequences were obtained from blood, either unsorted or a sorted T cell fraction (not recorded which). The TCR sequence derives from a male donor with ankylosing spondylitis. Here the CDR3 DNA reads TGTGCCAGCAGGCCCTTGGGGCGAAGTGGCTACACCTTC. It translates to CASRPLGRSGYTF.